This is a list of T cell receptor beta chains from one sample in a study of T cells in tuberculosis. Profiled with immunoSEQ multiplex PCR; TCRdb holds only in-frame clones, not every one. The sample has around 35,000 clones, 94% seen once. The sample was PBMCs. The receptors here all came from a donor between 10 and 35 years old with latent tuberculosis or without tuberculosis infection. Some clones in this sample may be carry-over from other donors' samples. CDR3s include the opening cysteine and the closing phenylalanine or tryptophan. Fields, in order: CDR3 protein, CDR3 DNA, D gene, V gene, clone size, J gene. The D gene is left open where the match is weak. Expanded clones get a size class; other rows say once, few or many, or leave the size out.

cdr3_aa: CASSTTGDTKDTQYF
cdr3_nt: TGCGCCAGCAGTACGACAGGCGATACCAAGGATACGCAGTATTTT
d_call: NA
v_call: TRBV10-2
clone_size: NA
j_call: TRBJ2-3

cdr3_aa: CASRVRVTEAFF
cdr3_nt: TGTGCCTCGAGGGTACGGGTAACTGAAGCTTTCTTT
d_call: NA
v_call: TRBV6-1
clone_size: NA
j_call: TRBJ1-1

cdr3_aa: CASSLDRAGYGYTF
cdr3_nt: TGTGCCAGCAGTTTAGACAGGGCAGGCTATGGCTACACCTTC
d_call: TRBD1
v_call: TRBV27
clone_size: NA
j_call: TRBJ1-2

cdr3_aa: CAISESTRDRNIQYF
cdr3_nt: TGTGCCATCAGTGAGTCGACAAGGGACAGAAACATTCAGTACTTC
d_call: TRBD1
v_call: TRBV10-3
clone_size: NA
j_call: TRBJ2-4

cdr3_aa: CAWSRGWGQGHNEQFF
cdr3_nt: TGTGCCTGGAGTAGGGGTTGGGGACAGGGCCACAATGAGCAGTTCTTC
d_call: TRBD1
v_call: TRBV30
clone_size: NA
j_call: TRBJ2-1

cdr3_aa: CASSLWASGDDTQYF
cdr3_nt: TGTGCCAGCAGCTTATGGGCTAGCGGGGATGATACGCAGTATTTT
d_call: TRBD2
v_call: TRBV7-2
clone_size: NA
j_call: TRBJ2-3

cdr3_aa: CASSLRAGGENYTF
cdr3_nt: TGTGCCAGCAGCTTAAGGGCAGGGGGTGAGAACTACACCTTC
d_call: TRBD1
v_call: TRBV13
clone_size: NA
j_call: TRBJ1-2

cdr3_aa: CASSQDTGAPKNIQYF
cdr3_nt: TGCGCCAGCAGCCAAGATACAGGGGCGCCCAAAAACATTCAGTACTTC
d_call: TRBD1
v_call: TRBV4-3
clone_size: NA
j_call: TRBJ2-4

cdr3_aa: CASSSLGAGTNEKLFF
cdr3_nt: TGCGCCAGCAGCTCGCTGGGGGCAGGGACTAATGAAAAACTGTTTTTT
d_call: NA
v_call: TRBV5-1
clone_size: NA
j_call: TRBJ1-4

cdr3_aa: CAWSHGGSGPQHF
cdr3_nt: TGTGCCTGGAGCCACGGGGGGAGCGGGCCCCAGCATTTT
d_call: NA
v_call: TRBV30
clone_size: NA
j_call: TRBJ1-5

cdr3_aa: CASSPQDRSGYTF
cdr3_nt: TGTGCCAGCAGCCCTCAGGACAGAAGTGGCTACACCTTC
d_call: NA
v_call: TRBV13
clone_size: NA
j_call: TRBJ1-2

cdr3_aa: CASSLAGDSPLHF
cdr3_nt: TGTGCCAGCAGCTTGGCCGGGGATTCACCCCTCCACTTT
d_call: NA
v_call: TRBV5-5
clone_size: NA
j_call: TRBJ1-6

cdr3_aa: CASSVTGGEWPTEAFF
cdr3_nt: TGTGCCAGCAGCGTGACAGGGGGCGAATGGCCTACTGAAGCTTTCTTT
d_call: TRBD1
v_call: TRBV11-2
clone_size: NA
j_call: TRBJ1-1

cdr3_aa: CASNQESRGGNQPQHF
cdr3_nt: TGCGCCAGCAACCAAGAGAGCCGGGGAGGCAATCAGCCCCAGCATTTT
d_call: NA
v_call: TRBV4-1
clone_size: NA
j_call: TRBJ1-5

cdr3_aa: CASSQVSGVTYGYTF
cdr3_nt: TGTGCCAGCAGCCAAGTGAGCGGGGTCACCTATGGCTACACCTTC
d_call: NA
v_call: TRBV4-2
clone_size: NA
j_call: TRBJ1-2

cdr3_aa: CASSQNRATRETQYF
cdr3_nt: TGTGCCAGCAGCCAAAACAGGGCCACCAGGGAGACCCAGTACTTC
d_call: NA
v_call: TRBV7-8
clone_size: NA
j_call: TRBJ2-5

cdr3_aa: CASSIAGLSSYEQYF
cdr3_nt: TGTGCCAGTAGTATCGCGGGGTTAAGCTCCTACGAGCAGTACTTC
d_call: NA
v_call: TRBV19
clone_size: NA
j_call: TRBJ2-7

cdr3_aa: CASNHGAFGDNEQFF
cdr3_nt: TGTGCCAGTAACCATGGGGCTTTCGGCGACAATGAGCAGTTCTTC
d_call: NA
v_call: TRBV19
clone_size: NA
j_call: TRBJ2-1

cdr3_aa: CASSEAAHSGNTIYF
cdr3_nt: TGTGCCAGCAGTGAAGCCGCACACTCTGGAAACACCATATATTTT
d_call: NA
v_call: TRBV25-1
clone_size: NA
j_call: TRBJ1-3

cdr3_aa: CASSSTTISEKLFF
cdr3_nt: TGTGCCAGCAGCTCGACTACCATCAGTGAAAAACTGTTTTTT
d_call: NA
v_call: TRBV7-2
clone_size: NA
j_call: TRBJ1-4

cdr3_aa: CASRGGLFGEKLFF
cdr3_nt: TGCGCCAGCAGGGGAGGATTGTTCGGGGAAAAACTGTTTTTT
d_call: NA
v_call: TRBV10-1
clone_size: NA
j_call: TRBJ1-4

cdr3_aa: CASSYRTLAGDYEQYF
cdr3_nt: TGTGCCAGCAGTTACAGGACGCTAGCGGGGGACTACGAGCAGTACTTC
d_call: TRBD2
v_call: TRBV6-6
clone_size: few
j_call: TRBJ2-7

cdr3_aa: CASSSGWSSGEQETQYF
cdr3_nt: TGCGCCAGCAGCTCCGGGTGGTCTAGCGGGGAGCAAGAGACCCAGTACTTC
d_call: TRBD2
v_call: TRBV5-1
clone_size: NA
j_call: TRBJ2-5

cdr3_aa: CASSSRLAASQETQYF
cdr3_nt: TGTGCCAGCAGCTCCAGACTAGCGGCCAGCCAAGAGACCCAGTACTTC
d_call: TRBD2
v_call: TRBV13
clone_size: NA
j_call: TRBJ2-5

cdr3_aa: CASSVDQGTTEAFF
cdr3_nt: TGTGCCAGCAGCGTAGATCAGGGGACAACTGAAGCTTTCTTT
d_call: NA
v_call: TRBV9
clone_size: NA
j_call: TRBJ1-1

cdr3_aa: CSVARGRDNEQFF
cdr3_nt: TGCAGCGTTGCTAGGGGGCGGGACAATGAGCAGTTCTTC
d_call: TRBD1
v_call: TRBV29-1
clone_size: NA
j_call: TRBJ2-1

cdr3_aa: CASSLAAGTGSSPLHF
cdr3_nt: TGCGCCAGCAGCTTGGCCGCCGGGACAGGGAGTTCACCCCTCCACTTT
d_call: TRBD1
v_call: TRBV5-1
clone_size: NA
j_call: TRBJ1-6

cdr3_aa: CASSDATANTEAFF
cdr3_nt: TGTGCCAGCAGTGACGCCACAGCGAACACTGAAGCTTTCTTT
d_call: NA
v_call: TRBV6-4
clone_size: few
j_call: TRBJ1-1

cdr3_aa: CASRTGKVSTEAFF
cdr3_nt: TGTGCCTCCCGAACGGGGAAAGTCAGCACTGAAGCTTTCTTT
d_call: NA
v_call: TRBV15
clone_size: NA
j_call: TRBJ1-1

cdr3_aa: CASYRGAGTGELFF
cdr3_nt: TGTGCCAGCTACCGTGGGGCTGGGACCGGGGAGCTGTTTTTT
d_call: NA
v_call: TRBV6-5
clone_size: NA
j_call: TRBJ2-2

cdr3_aa: CASSLVRTSGETQYF
cdr3_nt: TGCGCCAGCAGCTTGGTTAGGACTAGCGGGGAGACCCAGTACTTC
d_call: TRBD2
v_call: TRBV5-1
clone_size: NA
j_call: TRBJ2-5

cdr3_aa: CASSSYNSPLHF
cdr3_nt: TGTGCCAGCAGTTCGTATAATTCACCCCTCCACTTT
d_call: NA
v_call: TRBV6-6
clone_size: NA
j_call: TRBJ1-6

cdr3_aa: CASGSGGAYNEQFF
cdr3_nt: TGTGCTAGTGGTAGCGGGGGGGCTTACAATGAGCAGTTCTTC
d_call: TRBD2
v_call: TRBV12-5
clone_size: NA
j_call: TRBJ2-1

cdr3_aa: CASDKTGNYGYTF
cdr3_nt: TGTGCCAGTGACAAGACAGGGAACTATGGCTACACCTTC
d_call: TRBD1
v_call: TRBV19
clone_size: NA
j_call: TRBJ1-2

cdr3_aa: CASSADGGGTDTQYF
cdr3_nt: TGTGCCAGCAGTGCGGACGGGGGAGGCACAGATACGCAGTATTTT
d_call: NA
v_call: TRBV6-1
clone_size: NA
j_call: TRBJ2-3

cdr3_aa: CASSVEGYTQYF
cdr3_nt: TGTGCCAGCAGCGTAGAGGGGTATACGCAGTATTTT
d_call: NA
v_call: TRBV9
clone_size: NA
j_call: TRBJ2-3

cdr3_aa: CASASQQGSGYTF
cdr3_nt: TGCGCCAGTGCGTCCCAACAGGGTTCTGGCTACACCTTC
d_call: NA
v_call: TRBV5-1
clone_size: NA
j_call: TRBJ1-2

cdr3_aa: CSVLREGPYEQYF
cdr3_nt: TGCAGCGTTCTCCGGGAGGGTCCTTACGAGCAGTACTTC
d_call: TRBD2
v_call: TRBV29-1
clone_size: NA
j_call: TRBJ2-7

cdr3_aa: CASSVGTDTEAFF
cdr3_nt: TGCGCCAGCAGCGTAGGGACAGACACTGAAGCTTTCTTT
d_call: TRBD1
v_call: TRBV5-1
clone_size: NA
j_call: TRBJ1-1

cdr3_aa: CSVDSSHRNYGYTF
cdr3_nt: TGCAGCGTTGATTCCAGTCACCGTAACTATGGCTACACCTTC
d_call: NA
v_call: TRBV29-1
clone_size: few
j_call: TRBJ1-2

cdr3_aa: CASSGTGANVLTF
cdr3_nt: TGTGCCAGCTCAGGGACAGGGGCCAACGTCCTGACTTTC
d_call: NA
v_call: TRBV18
clone_size: NA
j_call: TRBJ2-6

cdr3_aa: CASSSRGGAHEQYF
cdr3_nt: TGTGCCAGCAGCTCAAGGGGGGGGGCCCACGAGCAGTACTTC
d_call: NA
v_call: TRBV5-6
clone_size: NA
j_call: TRBJ2-7

cdr3_aa: CASSREGRTIPMGGYTF
cdr3_nt: TGTGCCAGCAGCCGCGAAGGTCGGACAATACCGATGGGTGGCTACACCTTC
d_call: NA
v_call: TRBV27
clone_size: NA
j_call: TRBJ1-2

cdr3_aa: CASSLRQRRIRGQYF
cdr3_nt: TGTGCCAGCAGCTTAAGACAGCGCCGCATACGAGGGCAGTACTTC
d_call: NA
v_call: TRBV13
clone_size: once
j_call: TRBJ2-7

cdr3_aa: CASSQRRDTLRTPYGYTF
cdr3_nt: TGCGCCAGCAGTCAACGCCGGGACACTCTAAGGACCCCCTATGGCTACACCTTC
d_call: NA
v_call: TRBV4-1
clone_size: NA
j_call: TRBJ1-2

cdr3_aa: CASSLGRDSYEQYF
cdr3_nt: TGCGCCAGCAGCTTGGGCCGGGACTCCTACGAGCAGTACTTC
d_call: NA
v_call: TRBV5-1
clone_size: NA
j_call: TRBJ2-7

cdr3_aa: CASSLYRIAGGNNEQFF
cdr3_nt: TGTGCCAGCAGCCTATACCGGATAGCGGGGGGAAACAATGAGCAGTTCTTC
d_call: TRBD2
v_call: TRBV7-9
clone_size: NA
j_call: TRBJ2-1

cdr3_aa: CASSDGTGGYQPQHF
cdr3_nt: TGTGCCAGCAGCGACGGGACAGGGGGTTACCAGCCCCAGCATTTT
d_call: TRBD1
v_call: TRBV5-4
clone_size: few
j_call: TRBJ1-5

cdr3_aa: CSVARGENQPQHF
cdr3_nt: TGCAGCGTCGCCCGGGGGGAAAATCAGCCCCAGCATTTT
d_call: NA
v_call: TRBV29-1
clone_size: NA
j_call: TRBJ1-5

cdr3_aa: CASSPGQGTTEAFF
cdr3_nt: TGTGCCAGTAGTCCTGGACAGGGGACCACTGAAGCTTTCTTT
d_call: TRBD1
v_call: TRBV19
clone_size: NA
j_call: TRBJ1-1

cdr3_aa: CASSIRDRGFIGNTIYF
cdr3_nt: TGTGCCAGTAGTATCCGGGACAGGGGATTTATCGGAAACACCATATATTTT
d_call: TRBD1
v_call: TRBV19
clone_size: NA
j_call: TRBJ1-3

cdr3_aa: CASRDRGPNYGYTF
cdr3_nt: TGTGCCAGCCGGGACAGGGGGCCTAACTATGGCTACACCTTC
d_call: TRBD1
v_call: TRBV2
clone_size: NA
j_call: TRBJ1-2

cdr3_aa: CAISDLPGDGTGELFF
cdr3_nt: TGTGCCATCAGTGACTTACCGGGGGATGGCACCGGGGAGCTGTTTTTT
d_call: NA
v_call: TRBV10-3
clone_size: once
j_call: TRBJ2-2

cdr3_aa: CAISESLTGRRGNTIYF
cdr3_nt: TGTGCCATCAGTGAGTCGTTAACAGGGAGACGTGGAAACACCATATATTTT
d_call: NA
v_call: TRBV10-3
clone_size: NA
j_call: TRBJ1-3

cdr3_aa: CASSLSGTPTYEQYF
cdr3_nt: TGTGCCAGCAGTTTAAGCGGGACCCCGACCTACGAGCAGTACTTC
d_call: TRBD2
v_call: TRBV6-6
clone_size: once
j_call: TRBJ2-7